The 2 T cell receptor beta chains presented below share a single source sample, sequenced in a study of graft-versus-host responses after intestinal transplantation. Their recognized antigens are unknown. Assay used: immunoSEQ multiplex PCR; TCRdb lists only in-frame clones, some missing. The profile covers approximately 26,000 clones, with about 80% appearing a single time and 0.65% to 0.75% taken by the ten largest. Here the sequenced sample was unstimulated CD4+ T cells sorted from spleen or lymph node cells, taken before intestinal transplant. The source is a human donor who received an intestinal transplant.

As regards this clone: The junction departs from the called germline gene at one end, perhaps through a read error. This rearrangement joins TRBV7-7 to TRBJ2-5; 9 nucleotides agree with TRBD1. Looked up from germline, CDR1 is SSHAT and CDR2 is FNYEAQ (reference sequence). The CDR3 runs to 16 residues. The CDR3 loop reads CASSFSLITGGETQYF. CDR3 nucleotides: TGTGCTAGCAGCTTTAGCCTCATCACAGGGGGCGAGACCCAGTACTTC.

This chain uses TRBV6-1 with TRBJ1-1; 10 bases match TRBD1. CDR1 and CDR2 (germline): MNHNS, SASEGT. Trimming took 5 bases from V and 1 from J; bases not matched to a gene: 4. This CDR3 contains 15 residues. The CDR3 spells CASSPRDRGNTEAFF. The CDR3 region has the DNA TGTGCCAGCAGTCCACGGGACAGGGGGAACACTGAAGCTTTCTTT.